The rows below give T cell receptor beta chains drawn from one sample of a study of shared clonotypes between healthy human individuals. This table comes from immunoSEQ multiplex PCR, and its TCRdb copy is limited to in-frame clones, with some not included. The sample includes 1.5 million to 2.5 million clones, just under 95% of them seen just once. The sequenced material came from naive CD8+ T cells sorted from blood. Source of these receptors: a man between 18 and 35 years old in good health. The CDR3 runs from the conserved cysteine through the conserved F or W. The order of the fields is clone size, V gene, J gene, CDR3 length, D gene, CDR3 DNA, CDR3 protein. A D gene is named only where the DNA matches it firmly. Clone sizes are given selectively: once, few, many, or a class where the clone is expanded.

clone_size: -
v_call: TRBV7-9
j_call: TRBJ2-3
cdr3_length: 17
d_call: TRBD2
cdr3_nt: TGTGCCAGCAGCTTTTTCGGCGGGGGGGCCGTCACAGATACGCAGTATTTT
cdr3_aa: CASSFFGGGAVTDTQYF

clone_size: once
v_call: TRBV5-5
j_call: TRBJ2-3
cdr3_length: 16
d_call: TRBD1
cdr3_nt: TGTGCCAGCAGCTATGAACCGGGACAGGCCACAGATACGCAGTATTTT
cdr3_aa: CASSYEPGQATDTQYF

clone_size: -
v_call: TRBV27
j_call: TRBJ2-7
cdr3_length: 15
d_call: -
cdr3_nt: TGTGCCAGCAGTTTAACCACAGGGGGGGCCTACGAGCAGTACTTC
cdr3_aa: CASSLTTGGAYEQYF

clone_size: -
v_call: TRBV4-1
j_call: TRBJ2-3
cdr3_length: 17
d_call: TRBD2
cdr3_nt: TGCGCCAGCAGCCTGGAGCCCTCTAGCGGGAGCACAGATACGCAGTATTTT
cdr3_aa: CASSLEPSSGSTDTQYF

clone_size: -
v_call: TRBV11-2
j_call: TRBJ1-2
cdr3_length: 14
d_call: TRBD1
cdr3_nt: TGTGCCAGCAGCTTAGTCGGGACAGTCTATGGCTACACCTTC
cdr3_aa: CASSLVGTVYGYTF

clone_size: once
v_call: TRBV19
j_call: TRBJ2-7
cdr3_length: 14
d_call: -
cdr3_nt: TGTGCCAGTACCCCACCGGGACGGAGCTACGAGCAGTACTTC
cdr3_aa: CASTPPGRSYEQYF

clone_size: -
v_call: TRBV5-4
j_call: TRBJ2-7
cdr3_length: 14
d_call: -
cdr3_nt: TGTGCCAGCAGCGACAGCGGTCCGTCCTACGAGCAGTACTTC
cdr3_aa: CASSDSGPSYEQYF

clone_size: once
v_call: TRBV4-1
j_call: TRBJ2-7
cdr3_length: 14
d_call: -
cdr3_nt: TGCGCCAGCAGCCAAGAGGGAGCCGCCTACGAGCAGTACTTC
cdr3_aa: CASSQEGAAYEQYF

clone_size: many
v_call: TRBV6-5
j_call: TRBJ2-2
cdr3_length: 14
d_call: -
cdr3_nt: TGTGCCAGCAGTTACGAACCGCCAACCGGGGAGCTGTTTTTT
cdr3_aa: CASSYEPPTGELFF

clone_size: -
v_call: TRBV27
j_call: TRBJ2-7
cdr3_length: 15
d_call: TRBD1
cdr3_nt: TGTGCCAGCAGGATCACATTGACAGGGTCGGACGAGCAGTACTTC
cdr3_aa: CASRITLTGSDEQYF

clone_size: -
v_call: TRBV6-5
j_call: TRBJ2-3
cdr3_length: 16
d_call: -
cdr3_nt: TGTGCCAGCAGTTCCGGACTCGGACAGATCACAGATACGCAGTATTTT
cdr3_aa: CASSSGLGQITDTQYF

clone_size: -
v_call: TRBV6-1
j_call: TRBJ2-5
cdr3_length: 17
d_call: -
cdr3_nt: TGTGCCAGCAGTGCGAGGGGACCCACCGGGGAAGGAGAGACCCAGTACTTC
cdr3_aa: CASSARGPTGEGETQYF

clone_size: -
v_call: TRBV6-5
j_call: TRBJ2-1
cdr3_length: 16
d_call: TRBD2
cdr3_nt: TGTGCCAGCAGTTACCAAGCGGGATGGGGCCCAAATGAGCAGTTCTTC
cdr3_aa: CASSYQAGWGPNEQFF

clone_size: -
v_call: TRBV30
j_call: TRBJ2-6
cdr3_length: 14
d_call: -
cdr3_nt: TGTGCCTGGGGATCGGGGGCTGGGGCCAACGTCCTGACTTTC
cdr3_aa: CAWGSGAGANVLTF

clone_size: -
v_call: TRBV30
j_call: TRBJ2-7
cdr3_length: 12
d_call: TRBD1
cdr3_nt: TGTGCCTGGAACGGACAGGGGAACGAGCAGTACTTC
cdr3_aa: CAWNGQGNEQYF

clone_size: -
v_call: TRBV5-6
j_call: TRBJ1-2
cdr3_length: 13
d_call: -
cdr3_nt: TGTGCCAGCAGCTGGACAACGGACTATGGCTACACCTTC
cdr3_aa: CASSWTTDYGYTF

clone_size: -
v_call: TRBV30
j_call: TRBJ2-2
cdr3_length: 13
d_call: -
cdr3_nt: TGTGCCTGGAGTGTTGTCGCCACCGGGGAGCTGTTTTTT
cdr3_aa: CAWSVVATGELFF

clone_size: -
v_call: TRBV28
j_call: TRBJ1-1
cdr3_length: 10
d_call: -
cdr3_nt: TGTGCCAGCAGTATGGTTGAAGCTTTCTTT
cdr3_aa: CASSMVEAFF

clone_size: once
v_call: TRBV27
j_call: TRBJ1-1
cdr3_length: 13
d_call: -
cdr3_nt: TGTGCCAGCAGTTTTTCCCTGGATGCTGAAGCTTTCTTT
cdr3_aa: CASSFSLDAEAFF

clone_size: -
v_call: TRBV7-2
j_call: TRBJ2-7
cdr3_length: 13
d_call: -
cdr3_nt: TGTGCCAGCAGCGCCGGGGACTCCTACGAGCAGTACTTC
cdr3_aa: CASSAGDSYEQYF

clone_size: -
v_call: TRBV4-1
j_call: TRBJ1-4
cdr3_length: 12
d_call: -
cdr3_nt: TGCGCCAGCAGCCAAGACGCCGAAAAACTGTTTTTT
cdr3_aa: CASSQDAEKLFF

clone_size: -
v_call: TRBV27
j_call: TRBJ1-1
cdr3_length: 15
d_call: -
cdr3_nt: TGTGCCAGCAGTTTATTAGGGACACTGAACACTGAAGCTTTCTTT
cdr3_aa: CASSLLGTLNTEAFF

clone_size: once
v_call: TRBV2
j_call: TRBJ2-1
cdr3_length: 16
d_call: TRBD2
cdr3_nt: TGTGCCAGCAGTGCGGGACTAGCCGTCCCTGGGAATGAGCAGTTCTTC
cdr3_aa: CASSAGLAVPGNEQFF

clone_size: -
v_call: TRBV4-1
j_call: TRBJ1-1
cdr3_length: 15
d_call: TRBD1
cdr3_nt: TGCGCCAGCAGCCAGGGACAGGGTTGGAACACTGAAGCTTTCTTT
cdr3_aa: CASSQGQGWNTEAFF

clone_size: -
v_call: TRBV19
j_call: TRBJ1-5
cdr3_length: 14
d_call: -
cdr3_nt: TGTGCCAGTAGTATTTTGACGGGAAATCAGCCCCAGCATTTT
cdr3_aa: CASSILTGNQPQHF

clone_size: -
v_call: TRBV4-1
j_call: TRBJ2-7
cdr3_length: 15
d_call: -
cdr3_nt: TGCGCCAGCAGCCAAGCCCCCGCCCTGATGGGGGAGCAGTACTTC
cdr3_aa: CASSQAPALMGEQYF

clone_size: -
v_call: TRBV13
j_call: TRBJ2-7
cdr3_length: 15
d_call: -
cdr3_nt: TGTGCCAGCAGCCCGGGACCGGACGGCTCCTACGAGCAGTACTTC
cdr3_aa: CASSPGPDGSYEQYF

clone_size: -
v_call: TRBV2
j_call: TRBJ2-2
cdr3_length: 13
d_call: TRBD2
cdr3_nt: TGTGCCAGCAGAGCGGGAGCGACCGGGGAGCTGTTTTTT
cdr3_aa: CASRAGATGELFF

clone_size: -
v_call: TRBV4-3
j_call: TRBJ2-2
cdr3_length: 14
d_call: TRBD1
cdr3_nt: TGCGCCAGCAGCCAAGATACAGGGGTAGGGGAGCTGTTTTTT
cdr3_aa: CASSQDTGVGELFF

clone_size: -
v_call: TRBV4-3
j_call: TRBJ2-3
cdr3_length: 19
d_call: TRBD2
cdr3_nt: TGCGCCAGCAGCCAGCGACTAGCGGGGGTTATCACCTTCACAGATACGCAGTATTTT
cdr3_aa: CASSQRLAGVITFTDTQYF

clone_size: -
v_call: TRBV9
j_call: TRBJ2-7
cdr3_length: 13
d_call: -
cdr3_nt: TGTGCCAGCAGCGTAGCAGGGGCGTACGAGCAGTACTTC
cdr3_aa: CASSVAGAYEQYF

clone_size: -
v_call: TRBV30
j_call: TRBJ2-7
cdr3_length: 12
d_call: -
cdr3_nt: TGTGCCTGGAGCCAACAGGGTTACGAGCAGTACTTC
cdr3_aa: CAWSQQGYEQYF

clone_size: -
v_call: TRBV27
j_call: TRBJ2-1
cdr3_length: 13
d_call: -
cdr3_nt: TGTGCCAGCAGTTTCGAGGGGTACAATGAGCAGTTCTTC
cdr3_aa: CASSFEGYNEQFF

clone_size: -
v_call: TRBV6-5
j_call: TRBJ1-2
cdr3_length: 14
d_call: -
cdr3_nt: TGTGCCAGCAGTTACTCGTCCGGTAACGCTGGCTACACCTTC
cdr3_aa: CASSYSSGNAGYTF

clone_size: -
v_call: TRBV29-1
j_call: TRBJ2-1
cdr3_length: 16
d_call: TRBD2
cdr3_nt: TGCAGCGTTGAGGGTTCGCTAGCGGGGCCCTACAATGAGCAGTTCTTC
cdr3_aa: CSVEGSLAGPYNEQFF

clone_size: -
v_call: TRBV30
j_call: TRBJ2-7
cdr3_length: 14
d_call: -
cdr3_nt: TGTGCCTGGAGTAGGGGGGGGACGGCCTACGAGCAGTACTTC
cdr3_aa: CAWSRGGTAYEQYF

clone_size: -
v_call: TRBV4-1
j_call: TRBJ2-2
cdr3_length: 14
d_call: -
cdr3_nt: TGCGCCAGCAGCCAAGGGTCGAACACCGGGGAGCTGTTTTTT
cdr3_aa: CASSQGSNTGELFF